The 26 T cell receptor beta chains in this list originate from one sample, sequenced in a study of cytomegalovirus exposure and HLA in healthy donors. Clones were sequenced by immunoSEQ multiplex PCR, and TCRdb holds only the in-frame ones, with some missing. The repertoire holds around 91,000 clones, about 94% seen once, with 1.1% in the top ten. The sample taken for sequencing was PBMCs. All receptors derive from a young woman in good health and CMV-seropositive.

The rearrangement joins TRBV18 to TRBJ1-1; D not resolved. Trimming cost V 5 bases and J 1 base, with 5 bases left between them. The V gene's germline CDR1 is KGHSH and CDR2 LQKENI. The CDR3 has 12 residues. DNA of the CDR3: TGTGCCAGCTCAACTGCGAACACTGAAGCTTTCTTT. Residues: CASSTANTEAFF.

The chain joins TRBV5-5 to TRBJ2-5; 7 bases map to TRBD2. The CDR3 has 18 amino acids. Unmatched junction bases numbered 18, after V lost 3 bases and J lost 4 bases. Germline V gene sequence: CDR1 SGHKS, CDR2 YYEKEE (reference sequence). The CDR3 here is CASSSVVWASGGRETQYF. The DNA of the CDR3 is TGTGCCAGCAGCTCAGTTGTTTGGGCTAGCGGTGGGCGAGAGACCCAGTACTTC.

This chain connects TRBV7-2 to TRBJ1-4; TRBD1 might be the D (5 bases). The CDR3 sequence is 16 residues long. Trimming removed 1 base from V and 3 bases from J, with 12 bases in between. The germline CDR1 and CDR2 sequences are SGHTA and FQGNSA. Here the CDR3 reads CASSLGRVMANEKLFF. CDR3 in DNA: TGTGCCAGCAGCTTAGGCAGGGTAATGGCTAATGAAAAACTGTTTTTT.

The chain links TRBV9 to TRBJ1-5; D unresolved. V lost 4 bases and J lost 5, with 10 bases in between. The CDR3 extends over 13 amino acids. CDR1 is SGDLS, CDR2 YYNGEE, per germline. The CDR3 here is CASSPGRDQPQHF. CDR3 in DNA: TGTGCCAGCAGCCCCGGGCGGGATCAGCCCCAGCATTTT.

This chain joins TRBV7-2 and TRBJ1-2, with a possible D match to TRBD1 (5 bases). The V end was cut by 5 bases, the J end by 0 bases, with 16 bases between. CDR3 length: 16 amino acids. CDR1 is SGHTA and CDR2 is FQGNSA in the germline V gene. The CDR3 loop reads CASSPEWGTANYGYTF. For the CDR3, the DNA is TGTGCCAGCAGCCCAGAGTGGGGCACCGCTAACTATGGCTACACCTTC.

The chain is built from TRBV19 and TRBJ2-7; TRBD2 agrees at 7 bases. This CDR3 region has 14 residues. Germline CDR1 LNHDA, CDR2 SQIVND (reference sequence). The ends lost 3 bases at V and 0 bases at J; junction bases unmatched: 2. CDR3 DNA: TGTGCCAGTAGTATTGAGCGGGGCTCCTACGAGCAGTACTTC. Its translation is CASSIERGSYEQYF.

This chain joins TRBV5-1 and TRBJ2-7; TRBD1 agrees at 8 bases. The V gene end was trimmed by 0 bases and the J gene end by 1 base; junction bases not matched to a gene: 6. The V gene's germline CDR1 is SGHRS and CDR2 YFSETQ. The CDR3 consists of 16 residues. For the CDR3, the DNA is TGCGCCAGCAGCTTGGCCCCGGGACAGGTATCCTACGAGCAGTACTTC. It yields the protein CASSLAPGQVSYEQYF.

The chain joins TRBV4-3 to TRBJ2-7; 8 positions agree with TRBD2. CDR1 and CDR2 from the germline V gene are LGHNA and YSLEER. The V gene end was trimmed by 0 bases and the J gene end by 5 bases; junction bases not matched to a gene: 9. The CDR3 loop spans 16 amino acids. The CDR3 DNA is TGCGCCAGCAGCCAAGATTTCGAGCGGGAGATCGACGAGCAGTACTTC. Translated: CASSQDFEREIDEQYF.

The chain uses TRBV4-2 and TRBJ2-3; 9 bases are a match to TRBD1. The CDR3 is 19 amino acids. The ends lost 1 base at V and 3 bases at J; junction bases unmatched: 14. Germline assignment: CDR1 LGHNA and CDR2 YNFKEQ. The CDR3 reads CASSQGGQGGPRYTDTQYF. In DNA, the CDR3 is TGTGCCAGCAGCCAAGGGGGACAGGGCGGGCCCCGATATACAGATACGCAGTATTTT.

As DNA, the CDR3 is TGTGCCAGCATTTCGCGGGAGAGGTACGAGCAGTACTTC. Protein sequence: CASISRERYEQYF. The chain links TRBV11-3 to TRBJ2-7, with 7 bases aligning to TRBD2. Germline V gene sequence: CDR1 SGHNT, CDR2 YENEEA. V dropped 7 bases and J dropped 4; count of bases not matched to a gene: 7. CDR3 size: 13 residues.

This clone is a singleton in its sample. This chain joins TRBV7-2 and TRBJ2-1, with TRBD2 matching 11 bases. The CDR3 extends over 16 amino acids. Germline V gene sequence: CDR1 SGHTA, CDR2 FQGNSA. The V gene end was trimmed by 1 base and the J gene end by 2 bases; junction bases not matched to a gene: 1. The CDR3 region is CASSLVSGRAYNEQFF. CDR3 nucleotide sequence: TGTGCCAGCAGCTTAGTTAGCGGGAGGGCCTACAATGAGCAGTTCTTC.

Of note for this clone: The identical CDR3 is also encoded by other nucleotide sequences in the sample. This chain links TRBV5-4 with TRBJ2-7; D is uncertain. Trimming took off 2 bases at V and 0 bases at J, with 9 bases between the two ends. Germline V lookup: CDR1 SGHNT, CDR2 YYREEE (reference sequence). The CDR3 runs to 14 residues. CDR3 sequence reads: CASSFRGSSYEQYF. The CDR3 bases are TGTGCCAGCAGCTTTCGCGGCTCCTCCTACGAGCAGTACTTC.

The V call is TRBV9, the J call TRBJ2-2; TRBD1 might be the D (6 bases). V dropped 3 bases and J dropped 5 bases, with 14 bases sitting between them. The CDR3 loop spans 15 amino acids. Germline V lookup: CDR1 SGDLS, CDR2 YYNGEE. CDR3 sequence: CASSARDTETGELFF. The DNA for the CDR3 is TGTGCCAGCAGCGCCCGGGACACCGAAACCGGGGAGCTGTTTTTT.

This clone was counted between two and nine times. The chain carries TRBV10-3 and TRBJ1-2; D is possibly TRBD1 (6 bases). The germline V gene has CDR1 ENHRY and CDR2 SYGVKD. The CDR3 consists of 14 residues. Trimming cost V 6 bases and J 4 bases, with 15 bases left between them. This CDR3 reads CAIRNTGFGYGYTF. CDR3 nucleotide sequence: TGTGCCATCAGGAACACAGGGTTCGGCTATGGCTACACCTTC.

The chain couples TRBV19 to TRBJ2-7; D is perhaps TRBD2 (6 bases). The germline gives CDR1 LNHDA, CDR2 SQIVND (reference sequence). This CDR3 has 15 amino acids. The V and J ends lost 1 base and 1 base respectively, with 11 bases between them. CDR3: CASSIGVGGSYEQYF. CDR3 nucleotides: TGTGCCAGTAGTATAGGGGTGGGGGGTTCCTACGAGCAGTACTTC.

The CDR3 region is CASSPRERGRGEQYF. DNA for the CDR3: TGTGCCAGCTCACCACGGGAAAGGGGGCGTGGCGAGCAGTACTTC. The chain links TRBV18 to TRBJ2-7; 7 bases match TRBD1. The CDR3 is 15 residues long. Germline loops: CDR1 KGHSH, CDR2 LQKENI. V lost 1 base to trimming and J lost 6 bases; unmatched junction nucleotides: 9.

The chain joins TRBV7-9 to TRBJ2-2; 10 bases align to TRBD1. V was clipped by 5 bases and J by 3 bases; unmatched bases: 3. The CDR3 loop spans 15 amino acids. CDR1 is SEHNR and CDR2 is FQNEAQ in the germline V gene (reference sequence). DNA for the CDR3: TGTGCCAGCAGCCCGGACAGGGGGTACACCGGGGAGCTGTTTTTT. Amino acid sequence: CASSPDRGYTGELFF.

The chain combines TRBV7-9 with TRBJ2-5; D remains ambiguous. V lost 2 bases and J 2 bases, leaving 12 bases between the germline ends. There are 15 residues in the CDR3. Per germline, CDR1 SEHNR and CDR2 FQNEAQ (reference sequence). As DNA, the CDR3 is TGTGCCAGCAGCTTATCCACACGACTTCAAGAGACCCAGTACTTC. Its translation is CASSLSTRLQETQYF.

The chain joins TRBV12-1 to TRBJ1-5; TRBD1 is the table's D call, not checked against the DNA. TRBV12-1 constitutes a pseudogene. CDR3 length: 17 residues. The CDR3 protein is CASSFSGTGVGNQPQHF. In DNA form, the CDR3 reads TGTGCCAGCAGCTTCTCCGGGACAGGGGTAGGGAATCAGCCCCAGCATTTT.

This chain links TRBV7-4 with TRBJ2-1; D perhaps matches TRBD1 (6 bases). The CDR3 spans 17 residues. CDR1 is SGHVT, CDR2 SQSDAQ, per germline. Between the trimmed V and J ends, which lost 4 bases and 2 bases, there was a span of 18 bases. The CDR3 region has the DNA TGTGCCAGCAGCTCCAGTCAGGGGCTAGGAACCTACAATGAGCAGTTCTTC. This sequence encodes CASSSSQGLGTYNEQFF.

V is TRBV7-2 and J is TRBJ1-2; D is unclear. Trimming pared 4 bases from V and 4 bases from J, leaving 7 bases between. The CDR3 consists of 12 residues. Germline V lookup: CDR1 SGHTA, CDR2 FQGNSA. As DNA, the CDR3 is TGTGCCAGCAGCTCCGCCGGCTATGGCTACACCTTC. Protein product: CASSSAGYGYTF.

The J gene is TRBJ2-7, the V gene TRBV28; 9 positions match TRBD1. Looked up from germline, CDR1 is MDHEN and CDR2 is SYDVKM. The CDR3 loop spans 15 amino acids. J lost 0 bases, V lost 6 bases, and 6 bases had no gene match. The CDR3 DNA reads TGTGCCAGCAGCTCCCGGGACAGGGTCTCCTACGAGCAGTACTTC. Encoded protein: CASSSRDRVSYEQYF.

The chain joins TRBV18 to TRBJ2-1; no clear D gene. Trimming removed 0 bases from V and 7 bases from J, with 13 bases in between. The germline V gene has CDR1 KGHSH and CDR2 LQKENI. The CDR3 is made up of 15 amino acids. In DNA form, the CDR3 reads TGTGCCAGCTCACCACCGGTAATTCGGAGAAATGAGCAGTTCTTC. It translates to CASSPPVIRRNEQFF.

The CDR3 region has the DNA TGTGCCGCCACCTACAGTTACTATGGCTACACCTTC. Translated: CAATYSYYGYTF. The rearrangement uses TRBV30 and TRBJ1-2; D unclear. V lost 8 bases and J 3 bases, leaving 13 bases between the germline ends. CDR1 is GTSNPN, CDR2 SVGIG, per germline (reference sequence). The CDR3 covers 12 residues.

The chain employs TRBV7-7 and TRBJ2-1; a possible D gene is TRBD2 (5 bases). Trimming removed 2 bases at V and 0 bases at J, with 14 bases between. CDR3 length: 17 residues. Looked up from germline, CDR1 is SSHAT and CDR2 is FNYEAQ (reference sequence). In DNA, the CDR3 is TGTGCCAGCAGCTTACGAGGAGGAGAGGACTCCTACAATGAGCAGTTCTTC. This sequence encodes CASSLRGGEDSYNEQFF.

This rearrangement joins TRBV27 to TRBJ2-7; 10 nucleotides match TRBD1. In germline, CDR1 is MNHEY, CDR2 SMNVEV (reference sequence). The CDR3 has 15 amino acids. Trimming at V came to 5 bases and at J to 0 bases, leaving 4 bases not matched to a gene. The CDR3 DNA sequence: TGTGCCAGCAGTACGGACAGGGGGTTCTCCTACGAGCAGTACTTC. Its translation is CASSTDRGFSYEQYF.